This TCR beta chain is drawn from a study of control samples from healthy donors and cancer patients. Assay: immunoSEQ multiplex PCR; the TCRdb copy retains only in-frame clones and omits some. Among 120,000 or so clones listed, around 96% were seen once. A remark on this clone: Germline and junction disagree at one end, which may indicate a read error.

The germline CDR1 and CDR2 sequences are LGHDT and YNNKEL (reference sequence). The length of the CDR3 is 12 residues. What was sequenced was blood. This receptor was identified in a man under 40 in good health. The V call is TRBV3-1 (or the pseudogene TRBV3-2), the J call TRBJ2-7; the match to TRBD2 covers 8 bases. The CDR3 region has the DNA TGTGCCAGCAGCCAACCCGGGGGGGTAGAACTCTTC. It is translated as CASSQPGGVELF.